This T cell receptor (beta chain) derives from a study of blood T cells in healthy people across ages. Regarding this clonotype: Its antigen is as yet unknown.

Findings and limits, study-wide: The study found TCR beta diversity correlated strongly with naive T cell percentage. Per million T cells, the diversity of TCR beta decreased roughly linearly as age advanced.

V dropped 0 bases and J dropped 2 bases, with 14 bases sitting between them. The germline V gene encodes CDR1 DFQATT and CDR2 SNEGSKA (reference sequence). The CDR3 has 15 residues. Combining a sample-barcoded 5' primer with a J-beta primer mix, a second PCR ran for about 6 to 11 cycles. TCRdb called the 5' RACE reads again in MiXCR, with one record for every CDR3 protein. The data contain around 780,000 distinct CDR3 sequences, around 25% of them singletons. These sequences were also reported in another study, on T cells of mothers and their children. As reported in that work: The people who donated were three healthy Caucasian mothers and their six children.

Sequencing was done on a sample of blood. This rearrangement joins TRBV20-1 to TRBJ2-7, with D possibly being TRBD2 (6 bases). This receptor was taken from a boy aged 10-17 years in good health. The DNA for the CDR3 is TGCAGTGCTAGAGATGAGGAGGGTCCCACCTACGAGCAGTACTTC. Translated, it gives CSARDEEGPTYEQYF.